This T cell receptor beta chain was captured in a study of cytomegalovirus exposure and HLA in healthy donors. General study findings and limits: Per a later analysis, HLA-associated TCR beta chains showed more clonal expansion than other, equally common TCR beta chains. Later on, a genetic analysis was performed. It linked a missense variant in DCLRE1C with V- and J-gene trimming of TCR beta.

With 60 Vbeta and 13 Jbeta primers, the PCR was carried out. Using immunoSEQ multiplex PCR, the repertoire was profiled, and TCRdb retains in-frame clones only, with some absent. The sample has 150,000 to 200,000 clones, 80% to 85% seen once. V lost 0 bases, J lost 0 bases, and 6 bases lay in between. Germline V gives CDR1 SEHNR, CDR2 FQNEAQ (reference sequence). The CDR3 is 14 residues long. Concerning this clone: Its antigen is still unknown. Other DNA sequences in the same sample also yield this CDR3.

V gene TRBV7-9 combines with J gene TRBJ2-7; D gene unclear. This TCR derives from a man in his fifties or sixties in good health and CMV-seropositive. The sequenced material came from PBMCs. CDR3 in DNA: TGTGCCAGCAGCTTAGCGGGCAGCTCCTACGAGCAGTACTTC. Residues: CASSLAGSSYEQYF.